The clone carrying this T cell receptor beta chain was counted a single time. Its cognate antigen is unknown. These data are taken from a study of shared clonotypes between healthy human individuals. Per germline, CDR1 WSHSY and CDR2 SAAADI. The V end lost 3 bases, the J end lost 6 bases, and 17 bases lay between the germline ends. The CDR3 length is 15 residues. Recent vaccinations or acute infections were absent in the healthy HIV-negative adult donors. The investigators split CD4+ cells into a CD45RA+ naive subset and a CD45RA-negative memory subset. Study observations and caveats: Four donors had 5% to 6.5% of their naive CD4 clonotypes in common. Rarefaction gave evidence that sorted-subset sequencing remained incomplete despite large depth.

Some clones are missing from TCRdb's copy, which holds only in-frame ones; the method was immunoSEQ multiplex PCR. The sample gives around 750,000 clones, around 72% of which show up once; 1.5% to 2% is in the top ten. The V gene is TRBV10-2, the J gene TRBJ1-1; D call uncertain. This TCR came from a woman aged 25 to 45 in good health. Sequenced sample: memory CD4+ T cells sorted from blood. Specified subset: CD45RA-negative fraction. CDR3 nucleotide sequence: TGCGCCAGCAGTGATCCAGGAGGGTCCTCTTCTGAAGCTTTCTTT. This sequence encodes CASSDPGGSSSEAFF.